These 17 T cell receptor beta chains were sequenced from one sample in a study of blood T cell repertoires in COVID-19. Sequencing was performed with immunoSEQ multiplex PCR; in TCRdb, only in-frame clones are kept and a portion is missing. The sample lists around 110,000 clones, around nine tenths occurring once. The sample comprised peripheral blood. Receptors originate from a woman aged 30 to 39 with acute or convalescent COVID-19.

This chain joins TRBV5-1 and TRBJ2-3; 13 positions match TRBD2. Germline CDR1 and CDR2: SGHRS and YFSETQ. The CDR3 extends over 19 amino acids. V gave up 4 bases and J gave up 0 bases; unmatched junction bases: 11. Here the CDR3 DNA reads TGCGCCAGCAGCGACCGAGGACTAGCGGGAGCCGCTAGCACAGATACGCAGTATTTT. Its protein is CASSDRGLAGAASTDTQYF.

V is TRBV7-8 and J is TRBJ2-1, with no clear D. Germline V gene data show CDR1 as SGHVS and CDR2 as FQNEAQ. CDR3 length: 16 amino acids. Between the trimmed V and J ends, which lost 0 bases and 8 bases, there was a span of 17 bases. The CDR3 sequence is CASSLAGWSLGHEQFF. For the CDR3, the DNA is TGTGCCAGCAGCTTAGCTGGCTGGTCACTTGGGCATGAGCAGTTCTTC.

This rearrangement joins TRBV6-5 to TRBJ1-1; 10 nucleotides agree with TRBD1. The CDR3 is 14 residues long. CDR1 MNHEY and CDR2 SVGAGI come from the germline V gene. V lost 4 bases and J lost 5; bases outside the gene matches: 4. CDR3: CASSFGQGVTEAFF. The CDR3 DNA is TGTGCCAGCAGTTTTGGACAGGGGGTGACTGAAGCTTTCTTT.

The rearrangement joins TRBV7-9 to TRBJ1-1, with D uncertain. CDR3 size: 16 residues. V lost 1 base, J lost 1 base, and 13 bases lay in between. Germline assignment: CDR1 SEHNR and CDR2 FQNEAQ (reference sequence). CDR3 in DNA: TGTGCCAGCAGCTTAGAGTATATAACAAGGAACACTGAAGCTTTCTTT. Residues: CASSLEYITRNTEAFF. Complete variable domain (other parts from reference TRBV7-9 and TRBJ1-1): DTGVSQNPRHKITKRGQNVTFRCDPISEHNRLYWYRQTLGQGPEFLTYFQNEAQLEKSRLLSDRFSAERPKGSFSTLEIQRTEQGDSAMYLCASSLEYITRNTEAFFGQGTRLTVV.

The chain joins TRBV11-3 to TRBJ1-2; D gene ambiguous. The CDR3 spans 13 residues. Germline CDR1 is SGHNT and CDR2 is YENEEA. Trimming shortened V by 2 bases and J by 6 bases, and 10 bases separated the two germline ends. This CDR3 is CASSLNEYNGYTF. The CDR3 DNA follows: TGTGCCAGCAGCTTAAATGAGTATAATGGCTACACCTTC.

This clone came up a few times. This chain links TRBV5-5 with TRBJ1-1; D gene unclear. V was shortened by 0 bases and J by 4 bases, with 10 bases between the two germline ends. The CDR3 is made up of 14 amino acids. Germline CDR1 reads SGHKS; CDR2 reads YYEKEE (reference sequence). The CDR3 reads CASSLAVGGTEAFF. For the CDR3, the DNA is TGTGCCAGCAGCTTGGCAGTTGGAGGCACTGAAGCTTTCTTT.

This rearrangement joins TRBV27 to TRBJ1-4; the D is unclear. CDR1 is MNHEY and CDR2 is SMNVEV in the germline V gene (reference sequence). This CDR3 comprises 15 residues. With 4 bases removed from V and 8 bases from J, the gap between germline ends came to 17 bases. In DNA, the CDR3 is TGTGCCAGCAGTTCCTCCCGGAGGGAGCGAGAAAAACTGTTTTTT. Protein: CASSSSRREREKLFF.

The chain joins TRBV25-1 to TRBJ1-2, with TRBD1 identical over 8 bases. The germline gives CDR1 MGHDK, CDR2 SYGVNS. The CDR3 has 13 residues. V gave up 4 bases and J gave up 7 bases; unmatched junction bases: 5. CDR3 nucleotides: TGTGCCAGCAGTGCCCGACAGGGGTTTGGCTACACCTTC. It codes for CASSARQGFGYTF.

This chain joins TRBV9 and TRBJ1-4, with TRBD1 identical over 8 bases. Trimming took 4 bases from V and 4 from J; bases not matched to a gene: 3. Germline CDR1 and CDR2: SGDLS and YYNGEE. The length of the CDR3 is 14 residues. The CDR3 nucleotides read TGTGCCAGCAGCCTAGACAGGGGTAATGAAAAACTGTTTTTT. This encodes CASSLDRGNEKLFF. Full variable domain (rest looked up from reference TRBV9 and TRBJ1-4): DSGVTQTPKHLITATGQRVTLRCSPRSGDLSVYWYQQSLDQGLQFLIQYYNGEERAKGNILERFSAQQFPDLHSELNLSSLELGDSALYFCASSLDRGNEKLFFGSGTQLSVL.

V is TRBV27 and J is TRBJ2-7; 7 bases align to TRBD2. The CDR3 length is 12 residues. From germline, CDR1 is MNHEY and CDR2 SMNVEV (reference sequence). V dropped 5 bases and J dropped 5; count of bases not matched to a gene: 3. The CDR3 protein is CASSPGLHEQYF. The CDR3 DNA reads TGTGCCAGCAGTCCGGGACTACACGAGCAGTACTTC.

The chain is built from TRBV4-2 and TRBJ2-7, with D maybe TRBD2 (5 bases). V was pared by 2 bases and J by 5 bases, with 10 bases between. Germline assignment: CDR1 LGHNA and CDR2 YNFKEQ. This CDR3 has 13 amino acids. CDR3 loop: CASSQLTSDEQYF. CDR3 nucleotides: TGTGCCAGCAGCCAACTTACTAGTGACGAGCAGTACTTC.

This clone was detected once. The J gene is TRBJ1-4, the V gene TRBV6-1; D possibly corresponds to TRBD1 (6 bases). The length of the CDR3 is 14 residues. Trimming took 1 base from V and 5 from J, leaving 8 bases between them. Germline V gene data show CDR1 as MNHNS and CDR2 as SASEGT. In DNA, the CDR3 is TGTGCCAGCAGTGAAGGGGGGCTCAATGAAAAACTGTTTTTT. Its protein is CASSEGGLNEKLFF.

The rearrangement links TRBV29-1 to TRBJ2-1; 8 bases are shared with TRBD1. The CDR3 spans 14 residues. The germline V gene has CDR1 SQVTM and CDR2 ANQGSEA. The trim removed 4 bases at V and 4 bases at J, leaving 6 bases unmatched. CDR3 amino acids: CSVVAQGAYNEQFF. The CDR3 DNA follows: TGCAGCGTTGTAGCCCAGGGGGCTTACAATGAGCAGTTCTTC.

The genes are TRBV18 and TRBJ1-1; D possibly corresponds to TRBD1 (6 bases). Germline CDR1 and CDR2: KGHSH and LQKENI. This CDR3 has 15 residues. V shed 10 bases and J shed 1 base, with 19 bases lying between them. In DNA, the CDR3 is TGTGCCACCTTGCTCGCGCCGGGACAGAACACTGAAGCTTTCTTT. Amino acids: CATLLAPGQNTEAFF.

V gene TRBV4-1 combines with J gene TRBJ1-1; 12 positions match TRBD1. CDR3 length: 16 residues. V trimming: 1 base; J trimming: 5 bases; junction bases outside the gene matches: 5. CDR1 MGHRA and CDR2 YSYEKL come from the germline V gene. The CDR3 protein is CASSQGWGQGATEAFF. CDR3 DNA: TGCGCCAGCAGCCAAGGGTGGGGACAGGGGGCTACTGAAGCTTTCTTT.

CDR3 DNA sequence: TGTGCCAGCAGCCAGCCCGGGACACATCAAGAGACCCAGTACTTC. It yields the protein CASSQPGTHQETQYF. V gene TRBV4-2 combines with J gene TRBJ2-5, with D perhaps matching TRBD1 (6 bases). The CDR3 has 15 residues. Germline CDR1 LGHNA, CDR2 YNFKEQ. The ends were cut back, 3 bases at V and 2 bases at J, with 13 bases in the middle.

The rearrangement uses TRBV28 and TRBJ1-4; TRBD1 aligns across 8 bases. Germline V lookup: CDR1 MDHEN, CDR2 SYDVKM. V lost 4 bases to trimming and J lost 6 bases; unmatched junction nucleotides: 4. The CDR3 is made up of 14 amino acids. The CDR3 sequence is CASSSGQDYEKLFF. Here the CDR3 DNA reads TGTGCCAGCAGTTCGGGACAGGACTATGAAAAACTGTTTTTT.